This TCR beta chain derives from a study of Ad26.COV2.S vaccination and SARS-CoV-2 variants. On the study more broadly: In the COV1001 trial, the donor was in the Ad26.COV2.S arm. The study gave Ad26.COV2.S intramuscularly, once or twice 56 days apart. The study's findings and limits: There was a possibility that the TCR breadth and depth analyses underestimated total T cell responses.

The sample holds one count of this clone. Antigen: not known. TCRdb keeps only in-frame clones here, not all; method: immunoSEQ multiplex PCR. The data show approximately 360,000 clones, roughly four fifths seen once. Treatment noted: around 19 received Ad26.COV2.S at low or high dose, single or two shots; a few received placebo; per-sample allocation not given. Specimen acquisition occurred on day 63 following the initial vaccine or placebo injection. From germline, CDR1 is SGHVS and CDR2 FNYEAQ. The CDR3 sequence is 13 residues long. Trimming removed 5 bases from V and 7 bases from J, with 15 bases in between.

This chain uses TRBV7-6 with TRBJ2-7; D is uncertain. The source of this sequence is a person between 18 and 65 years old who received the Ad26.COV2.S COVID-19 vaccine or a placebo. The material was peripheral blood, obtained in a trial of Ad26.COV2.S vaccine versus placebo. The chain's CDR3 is CASSPPDGREQYF. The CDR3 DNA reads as TGTGCCAGCAGCCCCCCGGACGGCCGGGAGCAGTACTTC.